This passage covers 21 T cell receptor beta chains from one sample sequenced in a study of T-cell memory formation after mild COVID-19. Using its own MiXCR run on the 5' RACE reads, TCRdb lists one record per CDR3 protein. The repertoire holds hundreds of thousands of distinct CDR3 sequences, with more than 15% as singletons. Sequenced input: PBMCs or a T cell subset sorted from them (not recorded which). Source of these receptors: a man between 18 and 35 years old who had mild COVID-19 (a few samples of this study predate the infection). Cell type and time point are not known.

Many counts were recorded for this clonotype. This chain uses TRBV12-3 or TRBV12-4 with TRBJ2-4; tentatively, D is TRBD1 (6 bases). Trimming left V 1 base short and J 10 bases short, with 14 bases between. CDR3 size: 14 residues. The CDR3 DNA is TGTGCCAGCAGTTTAGATACAGGGCAGTGGATTCAGTACTTC. It yields the protein CASSLDTGQWIQYF.

This clonotype appeared a few times. V is TRBV12-3 or TRBV12-4 and J is TRBJ1-1; D is possibly TRBD1 (6 bases). The V and J ends lost 6 bases and 0 bases respectively, with 11 bases between them. This CDR3 contains 14 residues. The CDR3 DNA sequence: TGTGCCAGCAGGTCAGGGGCATTGAACACTGAAGCTTTCTTT. Its translation is CASRSGALNTEAFF.

This clonotype was counted only a few times. This chain connects TRBV4-2 to TRBJ1-6; no reliable D call. The V gene lost 3 bases and the J gene lost 9 bases, with 12 bases spanning the gap. Germline CDR1 is LGHNA and CDR2 is YNFKEQ. CDR3 size: 14 residues. The CDR3 coding sequence is TGTGCCAGCAGCCAGGAAGGACGGAGTTCACCCCTCCACTTT. Translation gives CASSQEGRSSPLHF.

This clonotype was recorded many times. The chain uses TRBV4-3 and TRBJ2-1; 10 nucleotides agree with TRBD2. V lost 0 bases, J lost 8 bases, and 19 bases stayed unmatched. From germline, CDR1 is LGHNA and CDR2 YSLEER. The CDR3 totals 20 residues. CDR3 bases: TGCGCCAGCAGCCAAGACCGTGGACCCATAGCGGGGGGCCGTGAGGATGAGCAGTTCTTC. Translated: CASSQDRGPIAGGREDEQFF.

This clonotype has only a few counts. The chain combines TRBV19 with TRBJ2-7; D gene uncertain. CDR1 is LNHDA and CDR2 is SQIVND in the germline V gene (reference sequence). V was clipped by 5 bases and J by 0 bases, with 11 bases between them. CDR3 size: 14 residues. In nucleotides, the CDR3 is TGTGCCAGTAGTGCCGGCTTGAGCTCCTACGAGCAGTACTTC. Amino acid sequence: CASSAGLSSYEQYF.

This chain joins TRBV30 and TRBJ2-4; 11 nucleotides line up with TRBD2. Germline assignment: CDR1 GTSNPN and CDR2 SVGIG (reference sequence). The CDR3 runs to 14 residues. The junction had 9 bases not matched to a gene; V was cut back by 6 bases and J by 8 bases. The CDR3 is CACSGGAAVDIQYF. For the CDR3, the DNA is TGTGCCTGTAGCGGGGGGGCCGCGGTGGACATTCAGTACTTC.

This clonotype has only a few counts. This chain uses TRBV15 with TRBJ2-1; TRBD1 is a possible D gene (5 bases). This CDR3 region has 16 residues. Per germline, CDR1 LNHNV and CDR2 YYDKDF (reference sequence). The V and J ends lost 0 bases and 6 bases respectively, with 15 bases between them. DNA for the CDR3: TGTGCCACCAGCAGAGATTACTTGTCAGGGATCAATGAGCAGTTCTTC. Amino acids: CATSRDYLSGINEQFF. Complete variable domain (other parts from reference TRBV15 and TRBJ2-1): DAMVIQNPRYQVTQFGKPVTLSCSQTLNHNVMYWYQQKSSQAPKLLFHYYDKDFNNEADTPDNFQSRRPNTSFCFLDIRSPGLGDTAMYLCATSRDYLSGINEQFFGPGTRLTVL.

This clonotype was seen only a few times. V and J are TRBV18 and TRBJ2-7; 7 bases map to TRBD1. V gave up 5 bases and J gave up 3 bases; unmatched junction bases: 7. CDR1 is KGHSH and CDR2 is LQKENI in the germline V gene. CDR3 length: 14 amino acids. The CDR3 DNA reads as TGTGCCAGCTCATCCGACAGGGCAGTCTACGAGCAGTACTTC. As protein: CASSSDRAVYEQYF.

This chain joins TRBV12-3 or TRBV12-4 and TRBJ2-4, with 10 positions matching TRBD2. The CDR3 is made up of 14 amino acids. J gave up 16 bases and V 7 bases, and 16 bases lay outside the gene matches. The CDR3 loop is CASTMGTAGGPLYF. The CDR3 coding sequence is TGTGCCAGCACCATGGGAACAGCGGGGGGGCCCCTATACTTC.

This clonotype turned up a few times. V and J are TRBV6-5 and TRBJ1-5; D is possibly TRBD1 (6 bases). The CDR3 covers 17 residues. Germline CDR1 and CDR2: MNHEY and SVGAGI. Trimming left V 6 bases short and J 1 base short, with 19 bases between. CDR3 DNA sequence: TGTGCCAGCAGCTCTACAAGGGGGTCGGGAAGCAATCAGCCCCAGCATTTT. Its translation: CASSSTRGSGSNQPQHF.

There are a few counts of this clonotype. The CDR3 DNA is TGTGCCAGTAGTTCGACAGGGAACAGGGAGCTGTTTTTT. Protein sequence: CASSSTGNRELFF. The V and J genes are TRBV19 and TRBJ2-2; 7 nucleotides agree with TRBD1. J was trimmed by 9 bases and V by 5 bases; bases with no gene match: 6. The CDR3 totals 13 residues. The germline CDR1 and CDR2 sequences are LNHDA and SQIVND (reference sequence). The full variable domain, with the rest looked up from reference TRBV19 and TRBJ2-2, is DGGITQSPKYLFRKEGQNVTLSCEQNLNHDAMYWYRQDPGQGLRLIYYSQIVNDFQKGDIAEGYSVSREKKESFPLTVTSAQKNPTAFYLCASSSTGNRELFFGEGSRLTVL.

There are a few counts of this clonotype. The chain carries TRBV4-3 and TRBJ2-1; 12 nucleotides match TRBD2. J gave up 8 bases and V 0 bases, and 5 bases lay outside the gene matches. The CDR3 runs to 16 residues. Germline V gene data show CDR1 as LGHNA and CDR2 as YSLEER. CDR3 loop: CASSQDPSGGAYEQFF. Written as DNA, the CDR3 is TGCGCCAGCAGCCAAGACCCTAGCGGGGGGGCCTATGAGCAGTTCTTC.

The table lists this clonotype with many counts. This chain connects TRBV4-3 to TRBJ1-5, with D uncertain. Trimming took off 1 base at V and 3 bases at J, with 4 bases between the two ends. Germline V CDR1 and CDR2: LGHNA, YSLEER. The CDR3 runs 13 residues. CDR3 DNA sequence: TGCGCCAGCAGCCAAGTCGTCAATCAGCCCCAGCATTTT. Its translation: CASSQVVNQPQHF.

V is TRBV19 and J is TRBJ1-5; a weak D match, TRBD1 (6 bases). Germline CDR1 LNHDA, CDR2 SQIVND (reference sequence). V was shortened by 7 bases and J by 6 bases, with 19 bases between the two germline ends. The CDR3 covers 15 residues. The CDR3, as DNA: TGTGCCAGTACCTCGTTCGGGGGCCAGGGTCAGCCCCAGCATTTT. Amino acids: CASTSFGGQGQPQHF.

The chain couples TRBV7-9 to TRBJ2-2; the D gene is possibly TRBD1 (5 bases). This CDR3 comprises 14 residues. The germline V gene has CDR1 SEHNR and CDR2 FQNEAQ (reference sequence). The germline V and J ends were trimmed by 5 bases and 8 bases, with 15 bases remaining between them. CDR3 nucleotide sequence: TGTGCCAGCAGCCAACAGCAGGGAAAGGGGGAGCTGTTTTTT. It codes for CASSQQQGKGELFF.

V and J are TRBV6-5 and TRBJ1-6; D is possibly TRBD1 (6 bases). The germline gives CDR1 MNHEY, CDR2 SVGAGI. There are 14 residues in the CDR3. V gave up 2 bases and J gave up 7 bases, with 9 bases separating them. CDR3 DNA: TGTGCCAGCAGTTACCGGGGGGGCAATTCACCCCTCCACTTT. The encoded protein is CASSYRGGNSPLHF.

V and J are TRBV4-3 and TRBJ2-3, with D possibly being TRBD1 or TRBD2 (5 bases each). Trimming shortened V by 4 bases and J by 1 base, and 21 bases separated the two germline ends. CDR3 length: 18 residues. CDR1 and CDR2 (germline): LGHNA, YSLEER. CDR3 amino acids: CASSRGARLGRGTDTQYF. Here the CDR3 DNA reads TGCGCCAGCAGCCGAGGGGCCCGGTTGGGAAGAGGCACAGATACGCAGTATTTT.

There are a few counts of this clonotype. The chain is built from TRBV9 and TRBJ1-2; D remains ambiguous. Deletions cut 0 bases from V and 7 bases from J, with 19 bases between. The germline gives CDR1 SGDLS, CDR2 YYNGEE. CDR3 length: 16 residues. Here the CDR3 reads CASSVEAGPLQGGYTF. CDR3 sequence (DNA): TGTGCCAGCAGCGTAGAGGCCGGTCCCCTCCAAGGTGGCTACACCTTC.

This clonotype has ten or more counts. V and J are TRBV9 and TRBJ2-7, with 9 bases matching TRBD1. Germline assignment: CDR1 SGDLS and CDR2 YYNGEE. V lost 4 bases to trimming and J lost 4 bases; unmatched junction nucleotides: 9. This CDR3 contains 15 residues. DNA of the CDR3: TGTGCCAGCAGCCCAAGGGACAGGGTACTGTACGAGCAGTACTTC. Its protein is CASSPRDRVLYEQYF.

The chain uses TRBV4-3 and TRBJ1-2, with 7 bases matching TRBD1. Losses at the gene ends were 0 bases for V and 4 bases for J; bases not matched to a gene: 5. Germline values: CDR1 LGHNA, CDR2 YSLEER. The CDR3 extends over 15 amino acids. The CDR3 coding sequence is TGCGCCAGCAGCCAAGACGGGACAGCGAGCTATGGCTACACCTTC. It translates to CASSQDGTASYGYTF.

This clonotype was counted only a few times. CDR3 DNA sequence: TGTGCCAGCAGTCATCCCACCCAGTACTTC. This translates into CASSHPTQYF. The rearrangement uses TRBV2 and TRBJ2-5; D remains unclear. Per germline, CDR1 SNHLY and CDR2 FYNNEI. CDR3 length: 10 amino acids. V lost 5 bases and J 8 bases, leaving 6 bases between the germline ends.